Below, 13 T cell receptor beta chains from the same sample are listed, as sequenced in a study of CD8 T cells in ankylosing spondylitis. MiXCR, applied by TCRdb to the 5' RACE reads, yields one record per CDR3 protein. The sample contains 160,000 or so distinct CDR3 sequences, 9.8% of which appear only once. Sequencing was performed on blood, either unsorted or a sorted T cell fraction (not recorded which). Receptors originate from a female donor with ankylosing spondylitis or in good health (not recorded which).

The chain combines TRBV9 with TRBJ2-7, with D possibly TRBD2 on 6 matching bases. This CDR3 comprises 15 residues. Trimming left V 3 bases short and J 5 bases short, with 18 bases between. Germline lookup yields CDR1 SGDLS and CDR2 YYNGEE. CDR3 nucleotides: TGTGCCAGCAGCGCCCGAGGAGGGCGCTGGGACGAGCAGTACTTC. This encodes CASSARGGRWDEQYF. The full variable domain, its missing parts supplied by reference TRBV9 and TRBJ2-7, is DSGVTQTPKHLITATGQRVTLRCSPRSGDLSVYWYQQSLDQGLQFLIQYYNGEERAKGNILERFSAQQFPDLHSELNLSSLELGDSALYFCASSARGGRWDEQYFGPGTRLTVT.

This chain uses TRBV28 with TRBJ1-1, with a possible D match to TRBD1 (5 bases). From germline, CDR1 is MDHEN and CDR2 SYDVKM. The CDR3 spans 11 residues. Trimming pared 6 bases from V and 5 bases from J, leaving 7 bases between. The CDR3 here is CASRWGTEAFF. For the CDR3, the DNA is TGTGCCAGCAGATGGGGGACTGAAGCTTTCTTT.

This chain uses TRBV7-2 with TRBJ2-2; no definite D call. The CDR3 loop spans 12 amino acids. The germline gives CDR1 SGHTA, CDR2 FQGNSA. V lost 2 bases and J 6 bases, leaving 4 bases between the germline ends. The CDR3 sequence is CASSLTAGELFF. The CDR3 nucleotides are TGTGCCAGCAGCTTAACAGCCGGGGAGCTGTTTTTT.

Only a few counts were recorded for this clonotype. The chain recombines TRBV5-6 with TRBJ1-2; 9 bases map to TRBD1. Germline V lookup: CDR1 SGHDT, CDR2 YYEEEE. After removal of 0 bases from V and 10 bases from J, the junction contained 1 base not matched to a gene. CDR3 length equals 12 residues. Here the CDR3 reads CASSLGQGDYTF. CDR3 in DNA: TGTGCCAGCAGCTTGGGACAGGGGGACTACACCTTC.

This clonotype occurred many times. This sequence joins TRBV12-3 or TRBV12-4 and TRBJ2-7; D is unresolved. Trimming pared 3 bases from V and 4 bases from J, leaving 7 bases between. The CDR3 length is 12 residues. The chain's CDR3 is CASSFTKYEQYF. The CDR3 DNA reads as TGTGCCAGCAGTTTTACGAAGTACGAGCAGTACTTC.

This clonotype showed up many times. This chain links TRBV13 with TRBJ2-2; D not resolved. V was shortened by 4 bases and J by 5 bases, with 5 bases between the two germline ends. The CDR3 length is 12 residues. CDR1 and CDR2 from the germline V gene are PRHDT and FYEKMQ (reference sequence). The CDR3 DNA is TGTGCCAGCAGCTCTGGTACCGGGGAGCTGTTTTTT. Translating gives CASSSGTGELFF.

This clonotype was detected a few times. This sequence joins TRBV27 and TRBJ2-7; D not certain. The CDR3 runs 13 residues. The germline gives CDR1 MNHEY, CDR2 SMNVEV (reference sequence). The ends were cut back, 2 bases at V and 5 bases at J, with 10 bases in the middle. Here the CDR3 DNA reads TGTGCCAGCAGTTTAGGGTTTGGGAACGAGCAGTACTTC. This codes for CASSLGFGNEQYF.

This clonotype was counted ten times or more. The CDR3 DNA reads as TGTGCCAGCAGCGGGACAGGGGTTGTAAATGAGCAGTTCTTC. This gives the protein CASSGTGVVNEQFF. V usage is TRBV7-9 and J usage is TRBJ2-1, with 10 nucleotides matching TRBD1. The J segment lost 7 bases and the V segment lost 5 bases, leaving 5 bases of the junction unmatched. Looked up from germline, CDR1 is SEHNR and CDR2 is FQNEAQ (reference sequence). The CDR3 covers 14 residues.

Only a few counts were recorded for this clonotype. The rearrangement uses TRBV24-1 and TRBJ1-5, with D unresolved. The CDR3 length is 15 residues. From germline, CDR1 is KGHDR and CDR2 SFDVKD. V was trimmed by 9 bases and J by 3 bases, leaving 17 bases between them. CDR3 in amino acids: CATGPAQVINQPQHF. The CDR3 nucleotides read TGTGCCACCGGACCGGCGCAGGTTATCAATCAGCCCCAGCATTTT.

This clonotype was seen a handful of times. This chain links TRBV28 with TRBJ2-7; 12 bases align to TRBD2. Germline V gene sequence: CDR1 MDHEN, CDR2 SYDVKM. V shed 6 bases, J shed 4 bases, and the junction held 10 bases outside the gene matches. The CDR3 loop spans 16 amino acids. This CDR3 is CASSQGLAGGRYEQYF. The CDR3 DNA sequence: TGTGCCAGCAGCCAGGGGCTAGCGGGAGGGCGATACGAGCAGTACTTC.

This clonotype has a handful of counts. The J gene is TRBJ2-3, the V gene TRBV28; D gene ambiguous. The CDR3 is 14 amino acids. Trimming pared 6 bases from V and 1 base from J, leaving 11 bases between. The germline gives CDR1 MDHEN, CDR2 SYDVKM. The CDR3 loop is CASRKVGRTDTQYF. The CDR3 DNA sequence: TGTGCCAGCAGGAAGGTTGGGCGCACAGATACGCAGTATTTT.

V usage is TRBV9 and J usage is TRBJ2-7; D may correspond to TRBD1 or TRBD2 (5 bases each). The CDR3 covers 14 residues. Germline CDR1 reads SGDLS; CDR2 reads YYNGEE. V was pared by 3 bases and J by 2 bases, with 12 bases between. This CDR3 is CASSDRDLTYEQYF. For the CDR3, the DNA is TGTGCCAGCAGCGACCGGGACCTTACCTACGAGCAGTACTTC.

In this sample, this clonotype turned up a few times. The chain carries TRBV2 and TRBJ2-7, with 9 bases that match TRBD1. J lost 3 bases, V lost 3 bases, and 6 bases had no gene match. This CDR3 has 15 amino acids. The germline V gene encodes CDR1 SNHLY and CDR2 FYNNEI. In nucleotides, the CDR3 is TGTGCCAGCAGTGATGCACAGGGGGCTAACTACGAGCAGTACTTC. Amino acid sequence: CASSDAQGANYEQYF.